Listed below are T cell receptor beta chains from one sample, sequenced in a study of blood T cell repertoires in COVID-19. Libraries were prepared by immunoSEQ multiplex PCR; TCRdb keeps only in-frame clonotypes and omits some of them. The sample consists of approximately 69,000 clones, roughly 82% of them appearing once. Material for sequencing was peripheral blood. The receptors here all came from a woman aged 55 to 70 with acute or convalescent COVID-19. The CDR3 runs from the conserved cysteine through the conserved F or W. The D gene is left open where the match is weak. Clone size is not always given. Where it is, it says once, few, many or a class for expanded clones.

>TRBV6-1|.|.|TRBJ2-1
CASSENGGSYNEQFF
TGTGCCAGCAGTGAAAACGGCGGGTCCTACAATGAGCAGTTCTTC
>TRBV6-5|TRBD1|.|TRBJ1-5
CASSSQGGQPQHF
TGTGCCAGCAGCTCACAGGGGGGTCAGCCCCAGCATTTT
>TRBV18|TRBD1|.|TRBJ1-3
CASSPGQVVGNTIYF
TGTGCCAGCTCACCAGGACAGGTAGTTGGAAACACCATATATTTT
>TRBV4-2|.|.|TRBJ2-5
CASSQSSAEVGETQYF
TGTGCCAGCAGCCAATCTAGCGCGGAGGTCGGAGAGACCCAGTACTTC
>TRBV3-1/TRBV3-2|.|.|TRBJ1-1
CASSLQGNTEAFF
TGTGCCAGCAGCCTACAGGGGAACACTGAAGCTTTCTTT
>TRBV21-1|.|.|TRBJ2-2
CASSKPDDLVGELFF
TGTGCCAGCAGCAAGCCAGACGACTTAGTCGGGGAGCTGTTTTTT
>TRBV5-8|.|few|TRBJ1-1
CASSLPGRNTEAFF
TGTGCCAGCAGCCTACCAGGGCGAAACACTGAAGCTTTCTTT
>TRBV4-2|.|few|TRBJ1-2
CASSQDSLSGYTF
TGTGCCAGCAGCCAAGATAGTCTGTCGGGCTACACCTTC
>TRBV28|.|.|TRBJ1-3
CASSLLRGTIYF
TGTGCCAGCAGTTTATTGAGAGGCACCATATATTTT
>TRBV3-1/TRBV3-2|.|once|TRBJ2-7
CASSLGRVAYEQYF
TGTGCCAGCAGCTTAGGCCGGGTAGCCTACGAGCAGTACTTC
>TRBV5-1|.|.|TRBJ1-4
CASSSMTLSTNEKLFF
TGCGCCAGCAGCTCTATGACACTTTCAACTAATGAAAAACTGTTTTTT
>TRBV12-3/TRBV12-4|.|.|TRBJ1-1
CASSLSRAAEAFF
TGTGCCAGCAGTTTAAGCAGGGCCGCTGAAGCTTTCTTT
>TRBV19|.|.|TRBJ2-7
CASSIVGASSYEQYF
TGTGCCAGTAGTATTGTAGGGGCCAGCTCCTACGAGCAGTACTTC
>TRBV19|TRBD1|.|TRBJ1-6
CASGDRGSPLHF
TGTGCCAGTGGAGACAGGGGGTCACCCCTCCACTTT
>TRBV19|.|.|TRBJ1-4
CASTQRAQASNEKLFF
TGTGCCAGTACCCAGAGGGCCCAGGCGAGTAATGAAAAACTGTTTTTT
>TRBV28|TRBD1|.|TRBJ1-2
CASSQGQPNYGYTF
TGTGCCAGCAGTCAGGGACAGCCTAACTATGGCTACACCTTC
>TRBV5-4|.|.|TRBJ2-3
CASSSGRQPTDTQYF
TGTGCCAGCAGCTCCGGACGACAGCCCACAGATACGCAGTATTTT
>TRBV5-8|TRBD1|.|TRBJ1-2
CASSLQYRGGGYTF
TGTGCCAGCAGCTTACAATACAGGGGGGGCGGCTACACCTTC
>TRBV27|.|.|TRBJ2-7
CASSSTRTGAFYEQYF
TGTGCCAGCAGTTCCACGCGGACGGGAGCCTTCTACGAGCAGTACTTC
>TRBV3-1/TRBV3-2|.|few|TRBJ1-6
CASSQGASYNSPLHF
TGTGCCAGCAGCCAAGGGGCATCCTATAATTCACCCCTCCACTTT
>TRBV5-6|TRBD1|.|TRBJ1-4
CASSMDRGSTNEKLFF
TGTGCCAGCAGCATGGACAGGGGGTCAACTAATGAAAAACTGTTTTTT
>TRBV7-9|.|once|TRBJ1-2
CASSLNRDYGYTF
TGTGCCAGCAGCTTAAACAGGGACTATGGCTACACCTTC
>TRBV11-2|.|.|TRBJ2-1
CASSVGQGGNEQFF
TGTGCCAGCAGTGTCGGGCAGGGCGGCAATGAGCAGTTCTTC
>TRBV3-1/TRBV3-2|TRBD1|.|TRBJ1-5
CASSRGQGGPGNQPQHF
TGTGCCAGCAGCCGAGGACAGGGGGGCCCCGGCAATCAGCCCCAGCATTTT
>TRBV6-4|.|.|TRBJ1-6
CASRRVQGPYNSPLHF
TGTGCCAGCAGGAGGGTACAGGGACCCTATAATTCACCCCTCCACTTT
>TRBV9|TRBD1|.|TRBJ2-7
CASSSSQGSEQYF
TGTGCCAGCAGCTCTTCACAGGGGTCCGAGCAGTACTTC
>TRBV3-1/TRBV3-2|TRBD1|.|TRBJ2-2
CASSRTGQRGELFF
TGTGCCAGCAGCAGGACAGGGCAACGCGGGGAGCTGTTTTTT
>TRBV6-5|.|.|TRBJ1-3
CASSYSQGWAGNTIYF
TGTGCCAGCAGTTACTCGCAGGGCTGGGCTGGAAACACCATATATTTT
>TRBV19|TRBD2|.|TRBJ2-2
CASSTRDYRLTGELFF
TGTGCCAGTAGTACCCGGGACTACCGACTTACCGGGGAGCTGTTTTTT
>TRBV9|.|few|TRBJ2-3
CASSVSGDTQYF
TGTGCCAGCAGCGTTTCGGGAGATACGCAGTATTTT
>TRBV7-9|.|.|TRBJ1-2
CASRALTRQYYGYTF
TGTGCCAGCAGGGCCTTAACGCGACAATACTATGGCTACACCTTC
>TRBV11-3|TRBD1|.|TRBJ1-5
CASRRPGQEVHQPQHF
TGTGCCAGCAGACGACCGGGACAGGAGGTCCATCAGCCCCAGCATTTT